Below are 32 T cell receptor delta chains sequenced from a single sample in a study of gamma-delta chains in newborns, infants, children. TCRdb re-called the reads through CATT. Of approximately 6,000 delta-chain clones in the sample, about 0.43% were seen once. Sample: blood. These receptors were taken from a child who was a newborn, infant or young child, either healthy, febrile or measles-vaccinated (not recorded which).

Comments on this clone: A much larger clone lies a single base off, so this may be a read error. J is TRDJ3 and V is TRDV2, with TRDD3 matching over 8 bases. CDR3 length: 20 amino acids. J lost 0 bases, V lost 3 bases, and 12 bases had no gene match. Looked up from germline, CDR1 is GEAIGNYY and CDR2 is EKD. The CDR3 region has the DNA TGTGCCTGTGACGCCGTACTGGGGGGTACGAGCTCCTGGGACACCCGACAGATGTTTTTC. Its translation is CACDAVLGGTSSWDTRQMFF.

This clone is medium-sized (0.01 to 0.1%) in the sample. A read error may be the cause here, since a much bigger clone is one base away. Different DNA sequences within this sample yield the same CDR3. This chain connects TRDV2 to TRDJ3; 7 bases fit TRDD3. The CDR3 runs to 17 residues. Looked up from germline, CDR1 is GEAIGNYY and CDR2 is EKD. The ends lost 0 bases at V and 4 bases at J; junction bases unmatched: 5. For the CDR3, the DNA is TGTGCCTGTGACACCTGGGGGAGCTCTTGGGACACCCGACAGATGTTTTTC. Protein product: CACDTWGSSWDTRQMFF.

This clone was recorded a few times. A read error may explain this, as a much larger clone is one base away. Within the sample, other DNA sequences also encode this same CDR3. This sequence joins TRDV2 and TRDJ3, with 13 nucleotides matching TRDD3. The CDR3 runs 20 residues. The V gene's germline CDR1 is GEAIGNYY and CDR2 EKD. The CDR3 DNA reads TGCGCCTGTGACAATACTGGGGGATACGCCAGCTCCTGGGACACCCGACAGATGTTTTTC. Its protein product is CACDNTGGYASSWDTRQMFF.

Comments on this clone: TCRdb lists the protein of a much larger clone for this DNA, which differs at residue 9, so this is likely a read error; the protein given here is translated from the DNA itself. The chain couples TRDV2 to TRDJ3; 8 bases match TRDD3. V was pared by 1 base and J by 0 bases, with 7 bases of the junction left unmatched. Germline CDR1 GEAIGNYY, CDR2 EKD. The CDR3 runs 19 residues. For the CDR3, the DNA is TGTGCCTGTGACACGGTGGGGGATGAGAGCTCCTGGGACACCCGACAGATGTTTTTC. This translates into CACDTVGDESSWDTRQMFF.

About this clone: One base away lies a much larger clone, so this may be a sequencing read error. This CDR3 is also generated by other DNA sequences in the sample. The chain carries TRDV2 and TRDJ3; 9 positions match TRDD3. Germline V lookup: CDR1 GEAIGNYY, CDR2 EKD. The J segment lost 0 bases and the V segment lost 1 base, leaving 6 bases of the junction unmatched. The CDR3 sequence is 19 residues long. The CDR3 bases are TGTGCCTGTGACACTCCTACTGGGGGAGGCTCCTGGGACACCCGACAGATGTTTTTC. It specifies CACDTPTGGGSWDTRQMFF.

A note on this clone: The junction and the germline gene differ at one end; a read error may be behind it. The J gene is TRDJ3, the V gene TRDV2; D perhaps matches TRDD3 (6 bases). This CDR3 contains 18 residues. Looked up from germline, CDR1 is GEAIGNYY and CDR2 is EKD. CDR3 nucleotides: TGTGCCTGTGACACTGGGGGCACAAGCTCCTGGGACACCCGACAGACGTTTTTC. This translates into CACDTGGTSSWDTRQTFF.

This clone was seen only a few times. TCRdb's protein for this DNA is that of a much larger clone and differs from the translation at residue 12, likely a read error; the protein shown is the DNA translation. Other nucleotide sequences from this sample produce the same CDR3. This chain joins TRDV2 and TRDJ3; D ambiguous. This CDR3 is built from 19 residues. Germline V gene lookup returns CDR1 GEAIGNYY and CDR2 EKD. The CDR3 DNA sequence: TGCGCCTGTGACACCGTCGGGGCCCCTAGCTCCCGGGACACCCGACAGATGTTTTTC. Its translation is CACDTVGAPSSRDTRQMFF.

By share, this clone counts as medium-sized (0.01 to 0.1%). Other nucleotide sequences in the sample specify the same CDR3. The CDR3 here is CACDVLGGTLTAQLFF. CDR3 DNA sequence: TGTGCCTGTGACGTACTGGGGGGTACTTTGACAGCACAACTCTTCTTT. The chain has TRDV2 and TRDJ2, with TRDD3 identical over 8 bases. This CDR3 has 16 amino acids. J was trimmed by 0 bases and V by 3 bases; bases with no gene match: 5. From germline, CDR1 is GEAIGNYY and CDR2 EKD.

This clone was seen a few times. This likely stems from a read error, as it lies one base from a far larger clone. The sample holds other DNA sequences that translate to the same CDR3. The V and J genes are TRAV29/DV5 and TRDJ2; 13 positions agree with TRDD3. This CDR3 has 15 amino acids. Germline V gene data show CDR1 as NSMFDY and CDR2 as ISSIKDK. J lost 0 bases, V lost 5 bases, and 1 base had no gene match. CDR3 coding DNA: TGTGCAGCCACTGGGGGATACGCTTTGACAGCACAACTCTTCTTT. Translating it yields CAATGGYALTAQLFF.

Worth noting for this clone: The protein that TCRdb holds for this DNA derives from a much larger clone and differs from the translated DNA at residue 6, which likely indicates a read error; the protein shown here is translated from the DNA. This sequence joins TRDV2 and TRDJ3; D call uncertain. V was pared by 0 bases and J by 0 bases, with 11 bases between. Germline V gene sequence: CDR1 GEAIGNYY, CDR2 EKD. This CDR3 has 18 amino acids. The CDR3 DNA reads TGTGCCTGTGACACCAATCGACCCAGCTCCTGGGACACCCGACAGATGTTTTTC. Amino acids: CACDTNRPSSWDTRQMFF.

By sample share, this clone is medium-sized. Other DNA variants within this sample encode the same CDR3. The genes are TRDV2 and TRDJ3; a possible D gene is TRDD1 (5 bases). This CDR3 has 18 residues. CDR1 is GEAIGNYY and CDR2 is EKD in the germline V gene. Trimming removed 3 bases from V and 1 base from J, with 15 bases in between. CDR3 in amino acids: CACDPVGNESWDTRQMFF. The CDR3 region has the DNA TGTGCCTGTGACCCAGTCGGAAATGAGTCCTGGGACACCCGACAGATGTTTTTC.

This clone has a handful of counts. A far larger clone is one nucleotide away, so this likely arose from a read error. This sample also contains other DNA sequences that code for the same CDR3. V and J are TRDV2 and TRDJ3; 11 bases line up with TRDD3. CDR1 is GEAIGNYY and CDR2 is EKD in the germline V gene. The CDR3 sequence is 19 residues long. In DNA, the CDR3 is TGCGCCTGTGACACCGTACTGGGGGATAGCTCCTGGGACACCCGACAGATGTTTTTC. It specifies CACDTVLGDSSWDTRQMFF.

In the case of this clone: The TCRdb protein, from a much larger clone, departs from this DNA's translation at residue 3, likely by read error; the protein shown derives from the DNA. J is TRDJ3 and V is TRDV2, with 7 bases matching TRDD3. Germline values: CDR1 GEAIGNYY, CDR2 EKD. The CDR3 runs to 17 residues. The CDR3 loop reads CARDTGWGTWDTRQMFF. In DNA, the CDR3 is TGTGCCCGTGACACCGGTTGGGGGACCTGGGACACCCGACAGATGTTTTTC.

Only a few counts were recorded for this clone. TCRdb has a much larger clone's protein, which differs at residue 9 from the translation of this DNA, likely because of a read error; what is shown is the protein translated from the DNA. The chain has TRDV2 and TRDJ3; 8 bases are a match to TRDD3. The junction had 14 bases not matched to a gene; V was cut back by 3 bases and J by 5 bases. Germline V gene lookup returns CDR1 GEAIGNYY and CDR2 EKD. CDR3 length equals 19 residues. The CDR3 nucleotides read TGTGCCTGTGACCCGATACTGGGGGGTACGCCCCGGGACACCCGACAGATGTTTTTC. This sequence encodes CACDPILGGTPRDTRQMFF.

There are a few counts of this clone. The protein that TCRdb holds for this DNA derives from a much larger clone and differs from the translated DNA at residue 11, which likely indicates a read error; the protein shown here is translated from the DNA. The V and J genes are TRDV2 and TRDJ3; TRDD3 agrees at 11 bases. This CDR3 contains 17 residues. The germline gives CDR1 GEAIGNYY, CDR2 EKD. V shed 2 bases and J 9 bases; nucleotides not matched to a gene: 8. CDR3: CACDILGDKKVTRQMFF. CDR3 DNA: TGTGCCTGTGACATACTGGGGGATAAGAAGGTCACCCGACAGATGTTTTTC.

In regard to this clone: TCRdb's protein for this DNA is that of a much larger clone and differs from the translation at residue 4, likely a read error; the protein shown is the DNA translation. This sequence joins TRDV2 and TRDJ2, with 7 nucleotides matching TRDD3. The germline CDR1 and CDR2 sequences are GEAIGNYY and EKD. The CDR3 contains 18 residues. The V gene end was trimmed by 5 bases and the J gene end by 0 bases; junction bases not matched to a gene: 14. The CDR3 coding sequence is TGTGCCTGTGGCGTTCTCCTTGGGGGACCCACTTTGACAGCACAACTCTTCTTT. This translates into CACGVLLGGPTLTAQLFF.

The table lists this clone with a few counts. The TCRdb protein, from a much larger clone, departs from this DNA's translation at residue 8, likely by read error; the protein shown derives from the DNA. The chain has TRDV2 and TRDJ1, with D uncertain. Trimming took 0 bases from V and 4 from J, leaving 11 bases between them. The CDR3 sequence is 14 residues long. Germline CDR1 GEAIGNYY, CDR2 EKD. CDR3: CACDTGRYRDKLIF. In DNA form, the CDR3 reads TGTGCCTGTGACACCGGGAGGTATCGCGATAAACTCATCTTT.

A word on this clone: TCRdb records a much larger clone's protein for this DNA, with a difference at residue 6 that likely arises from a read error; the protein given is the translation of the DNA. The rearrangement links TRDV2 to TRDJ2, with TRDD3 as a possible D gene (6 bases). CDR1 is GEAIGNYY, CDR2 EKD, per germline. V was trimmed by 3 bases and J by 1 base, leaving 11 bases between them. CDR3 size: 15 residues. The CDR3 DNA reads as TGTGCCTGTGACTCTCCGGGGGATTTGACAGCACAACTCTTCTTT. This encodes CACDSPGDLTAQLFF.

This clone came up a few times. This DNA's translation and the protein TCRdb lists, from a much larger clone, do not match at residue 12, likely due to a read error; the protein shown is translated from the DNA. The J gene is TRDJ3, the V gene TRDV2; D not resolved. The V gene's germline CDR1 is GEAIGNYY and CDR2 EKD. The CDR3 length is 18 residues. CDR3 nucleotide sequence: TGTGCCTGTGACACCGTAGATGGGAGCTCCTGGAACACCCGACAGATGTTTTTC. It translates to CACDTVDGSSWNTRQMFF.

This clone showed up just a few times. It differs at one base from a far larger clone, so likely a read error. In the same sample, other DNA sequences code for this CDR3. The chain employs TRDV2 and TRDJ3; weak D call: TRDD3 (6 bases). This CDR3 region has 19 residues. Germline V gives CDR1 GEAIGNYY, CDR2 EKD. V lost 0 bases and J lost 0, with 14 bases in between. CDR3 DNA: TGTGCCTGTGACACCGTACTGGGCGCTTCCTCCTGGGACACCCGACAGATGTTTTTC. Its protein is CACDTVLGASSWDTRQMFF.

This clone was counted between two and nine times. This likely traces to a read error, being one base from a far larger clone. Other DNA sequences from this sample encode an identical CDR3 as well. CDR3 protein: CACDSIETALNLTAQLFF. The CDR3, as DNA: TGTGCCTGTGATTCAATTGAGACTGCACTGAATTTGACAGCACAGCTCTTCTTT. This chain links TRDV2 with TRDJ2, with unresolved D. Germline CDR1 GEAIGNYY, CDR2 EKD. The CDR3 runs 18 residues.

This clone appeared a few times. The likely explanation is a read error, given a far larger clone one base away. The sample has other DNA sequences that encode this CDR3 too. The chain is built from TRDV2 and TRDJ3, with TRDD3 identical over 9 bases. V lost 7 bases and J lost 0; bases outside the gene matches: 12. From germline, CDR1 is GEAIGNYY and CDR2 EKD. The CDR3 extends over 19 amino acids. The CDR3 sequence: CACDPVLGESSWDTRQMFF. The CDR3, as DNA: TGTGCCTGCGACCCCGTACTGGGGGAGAGCTCCTGGGACACCCGACAGATGTTTTTC.

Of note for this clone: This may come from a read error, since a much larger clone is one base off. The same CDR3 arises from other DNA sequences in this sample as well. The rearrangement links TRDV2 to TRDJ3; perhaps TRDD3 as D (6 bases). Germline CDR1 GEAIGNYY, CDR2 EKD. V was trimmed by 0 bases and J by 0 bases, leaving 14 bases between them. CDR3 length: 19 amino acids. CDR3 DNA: TGTGCCTGTGACACCATCGGGGGAATTGACTCCTGGGACACCCGACAGATGTTTTTC. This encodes CACDTIGGIDSWDTRQMFF.

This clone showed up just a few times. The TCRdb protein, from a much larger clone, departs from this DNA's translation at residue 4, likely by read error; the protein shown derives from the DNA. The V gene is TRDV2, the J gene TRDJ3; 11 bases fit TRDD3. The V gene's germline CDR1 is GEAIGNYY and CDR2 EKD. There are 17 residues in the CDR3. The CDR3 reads CACGNWGISWDTRRMFF. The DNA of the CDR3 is TGTGCCTGTGGCAACTGGGGGATATCCTGGGACACCCGACGGATGTTTTTC.

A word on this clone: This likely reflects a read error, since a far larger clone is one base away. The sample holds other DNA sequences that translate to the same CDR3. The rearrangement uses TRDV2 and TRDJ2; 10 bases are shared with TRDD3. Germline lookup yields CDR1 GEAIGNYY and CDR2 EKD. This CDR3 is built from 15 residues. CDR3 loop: CACDILGDLTAQLFF. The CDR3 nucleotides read TGTGCCTGTGACATACTGGGGGATTTGACGGCACAACTCTTCTTT.

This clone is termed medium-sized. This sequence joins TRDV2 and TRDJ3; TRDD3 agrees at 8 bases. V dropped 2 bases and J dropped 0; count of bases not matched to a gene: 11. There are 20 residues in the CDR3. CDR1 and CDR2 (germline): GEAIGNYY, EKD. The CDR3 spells CACDKVLGIQRSWDTRQMFF. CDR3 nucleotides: TGTGCCTGTGACAAAGTACTGGGGATACAGCGCTCCTGGGACACCCGACAGATGTTTTTC.

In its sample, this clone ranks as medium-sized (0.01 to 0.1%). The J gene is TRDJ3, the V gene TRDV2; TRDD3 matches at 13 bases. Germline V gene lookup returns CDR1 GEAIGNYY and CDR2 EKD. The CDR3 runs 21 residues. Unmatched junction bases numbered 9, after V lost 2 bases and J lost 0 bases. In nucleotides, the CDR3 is TGTGCCTGTGACAAAGTACTGGGGGATACGCTAAGCTCCTGGGACACCCGACAGATGTTTTTC. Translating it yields CACDKVLGDTLSSWDTRQMFF.

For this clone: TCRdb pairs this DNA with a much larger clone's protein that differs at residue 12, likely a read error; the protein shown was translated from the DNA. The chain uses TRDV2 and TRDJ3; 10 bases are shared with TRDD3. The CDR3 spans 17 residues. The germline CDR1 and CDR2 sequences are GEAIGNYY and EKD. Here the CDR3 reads CACDTVGGYWDARQMFF. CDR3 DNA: TGTGCCTGTGACACCGTTGGGGGATACTGGGACGCCCGACAGATGTTTTTC.

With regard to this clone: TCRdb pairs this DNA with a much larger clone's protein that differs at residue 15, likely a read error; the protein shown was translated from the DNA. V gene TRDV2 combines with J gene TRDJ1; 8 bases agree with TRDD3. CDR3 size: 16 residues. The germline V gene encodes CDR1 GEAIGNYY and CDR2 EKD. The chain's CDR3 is CACDALTGGYTDKLTF. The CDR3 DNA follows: TGTGCCTGTGACGCCCTTACTGGGGGGTACACCGATAAACTCACCTTT.

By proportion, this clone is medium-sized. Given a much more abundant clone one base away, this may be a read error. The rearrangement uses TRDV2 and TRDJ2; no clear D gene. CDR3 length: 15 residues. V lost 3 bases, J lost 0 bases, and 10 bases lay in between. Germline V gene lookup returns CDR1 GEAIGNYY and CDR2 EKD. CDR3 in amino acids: CACDPLSPLTAQLFF. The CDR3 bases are TGTGCCTGTGACCCTCTCTCCCCTTTGACAGCACAACTCTTCTTT.

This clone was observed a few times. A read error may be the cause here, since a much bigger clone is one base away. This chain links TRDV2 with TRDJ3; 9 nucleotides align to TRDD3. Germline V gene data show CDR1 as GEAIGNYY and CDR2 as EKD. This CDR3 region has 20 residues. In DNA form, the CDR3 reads TGTGCCTGTGGCACCGTGGTGAGGGGGATACCCTCCTGGGACACCCGACAGATGTTTTTC. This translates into CACGTVVRGIPSWDTRQMFF.

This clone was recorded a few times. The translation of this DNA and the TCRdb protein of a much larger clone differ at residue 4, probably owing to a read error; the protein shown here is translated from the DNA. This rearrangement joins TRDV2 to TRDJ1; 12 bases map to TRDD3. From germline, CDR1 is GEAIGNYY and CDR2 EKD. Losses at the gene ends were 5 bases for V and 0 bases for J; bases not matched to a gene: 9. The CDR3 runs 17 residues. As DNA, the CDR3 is TGTGCCTGTGGCTCTTTACTGGGGGATACTAACACCGATAAACTCATCTTT. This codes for CACGSLLGDTNTDKLIF.